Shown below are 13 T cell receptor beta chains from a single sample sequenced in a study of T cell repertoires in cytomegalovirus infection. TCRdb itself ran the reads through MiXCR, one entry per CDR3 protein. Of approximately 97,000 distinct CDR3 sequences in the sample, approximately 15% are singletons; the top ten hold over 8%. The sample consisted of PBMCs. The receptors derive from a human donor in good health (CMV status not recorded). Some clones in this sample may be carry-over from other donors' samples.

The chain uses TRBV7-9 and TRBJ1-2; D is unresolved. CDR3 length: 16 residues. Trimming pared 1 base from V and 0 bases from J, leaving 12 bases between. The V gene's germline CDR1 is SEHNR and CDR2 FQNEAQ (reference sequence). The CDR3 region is CASSLVPAPANYGYTF. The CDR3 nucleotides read TGTGCCAGCAGCTTAGTGCCAGCTCCAGCTAACTATGGCTACACCTTC.

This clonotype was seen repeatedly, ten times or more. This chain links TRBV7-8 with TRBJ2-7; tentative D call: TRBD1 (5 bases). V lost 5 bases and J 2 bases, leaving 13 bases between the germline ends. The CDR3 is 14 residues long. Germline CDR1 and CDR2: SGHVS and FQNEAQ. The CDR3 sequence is CASSPPREPYEQYF. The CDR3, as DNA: TGTGCCAGCAGCCCCCCCAGGGAACCCTACGAGCAGTACTTC.

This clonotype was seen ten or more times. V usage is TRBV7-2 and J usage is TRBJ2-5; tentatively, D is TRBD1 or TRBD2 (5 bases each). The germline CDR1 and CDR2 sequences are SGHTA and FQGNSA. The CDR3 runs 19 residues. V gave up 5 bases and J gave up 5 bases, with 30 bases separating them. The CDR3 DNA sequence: TGTGCCAGCAGCCCAAGTCCCCGGGACCTCGGGACCGCGCGGGAGACCCAGTACTTC. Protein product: CASSPSPRDLGTARETQYF.

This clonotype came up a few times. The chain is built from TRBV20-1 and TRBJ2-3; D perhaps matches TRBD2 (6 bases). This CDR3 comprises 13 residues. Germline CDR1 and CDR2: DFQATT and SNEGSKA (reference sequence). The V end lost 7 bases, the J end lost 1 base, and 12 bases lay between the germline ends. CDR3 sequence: CSVSSDGTDTQYF. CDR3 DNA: TGCAGTGTTTCTAGCGACGGCACAGATACGCAGTATTTT.

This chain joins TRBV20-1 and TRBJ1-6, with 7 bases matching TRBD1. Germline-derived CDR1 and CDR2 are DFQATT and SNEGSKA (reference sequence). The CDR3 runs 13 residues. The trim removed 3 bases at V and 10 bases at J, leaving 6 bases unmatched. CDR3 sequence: CSASPGGGSPLHF. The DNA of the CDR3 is TGCAGTGCTAGCCCAGGGGGGGGCTCACCCCTCCACTTT.

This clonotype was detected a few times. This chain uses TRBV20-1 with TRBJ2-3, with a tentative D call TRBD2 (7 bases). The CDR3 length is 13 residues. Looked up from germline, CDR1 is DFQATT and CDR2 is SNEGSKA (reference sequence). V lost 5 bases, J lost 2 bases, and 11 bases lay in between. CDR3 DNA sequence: TGCAGTGCTGAGGGGGGGTCCACAGATACGCAGTATTTT. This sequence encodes CSAEGGSTDTQYF.

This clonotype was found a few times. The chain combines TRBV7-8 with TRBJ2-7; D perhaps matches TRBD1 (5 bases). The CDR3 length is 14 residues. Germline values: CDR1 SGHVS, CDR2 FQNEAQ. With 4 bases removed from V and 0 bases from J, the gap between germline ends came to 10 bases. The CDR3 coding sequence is TGTGCCAGCAGCTCGACCAGGGCCTCCTACGAGCAGTACTTC. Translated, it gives CASSSTRASYEQYF.

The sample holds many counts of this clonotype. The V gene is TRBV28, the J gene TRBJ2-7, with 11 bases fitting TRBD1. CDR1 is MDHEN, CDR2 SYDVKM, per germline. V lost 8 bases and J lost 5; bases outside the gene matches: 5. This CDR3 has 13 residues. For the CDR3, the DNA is TGTGCCAGCCGGGACAGGGGGGGACACGAGCAGTACTTC. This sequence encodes CASRDRGGHEQYF.

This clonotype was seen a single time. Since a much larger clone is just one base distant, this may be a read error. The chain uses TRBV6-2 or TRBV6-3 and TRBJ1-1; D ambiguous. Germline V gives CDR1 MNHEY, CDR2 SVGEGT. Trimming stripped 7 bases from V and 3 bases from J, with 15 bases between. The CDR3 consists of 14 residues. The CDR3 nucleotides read TGTGCCAGCATCGACTGGGGATGGGACACTGAAGCTTTCTTT. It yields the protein CASIDWGWDTEAFF.

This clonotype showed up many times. The CDR3 reads CASSSGNTIYF. The CDR3 coding sequence is TGTGCCAGCAGCTCTGGAAACACCATATATTTT. The chain carries TRBV7-2 and TRBJ1-3; D unresolved. Trimming cost V 4 bases and J 2 bases, with 0 bases left between them. The germline CDR1 and CDR2 sequences are SGHTA and FQGNSA. The CDR3 is made up of 11 amino acids.

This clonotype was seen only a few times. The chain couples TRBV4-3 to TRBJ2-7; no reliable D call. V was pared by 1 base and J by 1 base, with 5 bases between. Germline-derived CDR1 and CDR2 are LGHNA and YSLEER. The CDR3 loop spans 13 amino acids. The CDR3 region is CASSQGASYEQYF. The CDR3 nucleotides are TGCGCCAGCAGCCAAGGGGCGTCCTACGAGCAGTACTTC.

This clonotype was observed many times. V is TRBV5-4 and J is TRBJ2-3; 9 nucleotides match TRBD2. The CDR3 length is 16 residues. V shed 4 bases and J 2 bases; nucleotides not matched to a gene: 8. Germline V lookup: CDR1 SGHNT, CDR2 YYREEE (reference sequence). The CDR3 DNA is TGTGCCAGCAGCCTGGATGCGGGGGGGAACACAGATACGCAGTATTTT. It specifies CASSLDAGGNTDTQYF.

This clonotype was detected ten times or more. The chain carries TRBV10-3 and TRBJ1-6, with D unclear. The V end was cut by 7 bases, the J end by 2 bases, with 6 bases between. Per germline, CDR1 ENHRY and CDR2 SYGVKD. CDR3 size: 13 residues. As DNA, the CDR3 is TGTGCCATCACCGGGGCCTATAATTCACCCCTCCACTTT. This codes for CAITGAYNSPLHF.